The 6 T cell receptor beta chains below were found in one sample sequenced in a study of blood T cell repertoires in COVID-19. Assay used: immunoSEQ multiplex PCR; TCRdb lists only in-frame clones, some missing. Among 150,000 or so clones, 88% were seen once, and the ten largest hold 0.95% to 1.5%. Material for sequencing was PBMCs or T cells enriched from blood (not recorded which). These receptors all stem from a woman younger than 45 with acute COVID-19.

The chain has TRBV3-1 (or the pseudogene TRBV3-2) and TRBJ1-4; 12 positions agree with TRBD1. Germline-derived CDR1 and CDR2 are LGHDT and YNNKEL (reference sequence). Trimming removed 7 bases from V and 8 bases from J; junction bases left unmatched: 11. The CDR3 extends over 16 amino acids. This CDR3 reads CASTPGQGASGEKLFF. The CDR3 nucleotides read TGTGCCAGCACCCCGGGACAGGGGGCATCGGGCGAAAAACTGTTTTTT.

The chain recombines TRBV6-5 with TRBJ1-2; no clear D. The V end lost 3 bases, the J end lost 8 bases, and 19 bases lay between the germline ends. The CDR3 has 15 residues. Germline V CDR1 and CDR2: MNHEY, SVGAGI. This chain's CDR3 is CASSYEGGGIGGYTF. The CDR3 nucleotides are TGTGCCAGCAGTTATGAGGGAGGAGGAATTGGGGGCTACACCTTC.

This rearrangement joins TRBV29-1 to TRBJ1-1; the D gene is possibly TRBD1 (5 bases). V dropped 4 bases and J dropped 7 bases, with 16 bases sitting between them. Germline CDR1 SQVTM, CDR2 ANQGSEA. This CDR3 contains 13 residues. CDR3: CSVVVLPQGEAFF. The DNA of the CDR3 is TGCAGCGTTGTTGTCCTCCCCCAGGGTGAAGCTTTCTTT. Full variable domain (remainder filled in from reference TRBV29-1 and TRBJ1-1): SAVISQKPSRDICQRGTSLTIQCQVDSQVTMMFWYRQQPGQSLTLIATANQGSEATYESGFVIDKFPISRPNLTFSTLTVSNMSPEDSSIYLCSVVVLPQGEAFFGQGTRLTVV.

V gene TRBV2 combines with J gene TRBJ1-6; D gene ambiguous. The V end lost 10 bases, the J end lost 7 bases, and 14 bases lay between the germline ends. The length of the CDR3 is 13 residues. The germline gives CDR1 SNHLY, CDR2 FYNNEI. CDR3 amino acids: CATNRELNSPLHF. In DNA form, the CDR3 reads TGTGCCACCAACCGGGAATTAAATTCACCCCTCCACTTT. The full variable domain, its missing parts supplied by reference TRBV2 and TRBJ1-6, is EPEVTQTPSHQVTQMGQEVILRCVPISNHLYFYWYRQILGQKVEFLVSFYNNEISEKSEIFDDQFSVERPDGSNFTLKIRSTKLEDSAMYFCATNRELNSPLHFGNGTRLTVT.

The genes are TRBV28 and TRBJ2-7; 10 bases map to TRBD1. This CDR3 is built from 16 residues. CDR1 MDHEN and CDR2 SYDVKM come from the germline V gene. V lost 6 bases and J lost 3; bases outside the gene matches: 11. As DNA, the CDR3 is TGTGCCAGCAGGGGGGCCGGGACAGGGGCGATCTACGAGCAGTACTTC. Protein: CASRGAGTGAIYEQYF.

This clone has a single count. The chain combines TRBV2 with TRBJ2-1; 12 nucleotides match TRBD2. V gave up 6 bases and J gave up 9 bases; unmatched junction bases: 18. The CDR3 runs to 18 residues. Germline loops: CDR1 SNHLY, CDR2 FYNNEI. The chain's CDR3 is CASSAGLAGQVGITEQFF. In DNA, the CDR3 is TGTGCCAGCAGCGCCGGACTAGCGGGACAAGTAGGGATTACTGAGCAGTTCTTC.